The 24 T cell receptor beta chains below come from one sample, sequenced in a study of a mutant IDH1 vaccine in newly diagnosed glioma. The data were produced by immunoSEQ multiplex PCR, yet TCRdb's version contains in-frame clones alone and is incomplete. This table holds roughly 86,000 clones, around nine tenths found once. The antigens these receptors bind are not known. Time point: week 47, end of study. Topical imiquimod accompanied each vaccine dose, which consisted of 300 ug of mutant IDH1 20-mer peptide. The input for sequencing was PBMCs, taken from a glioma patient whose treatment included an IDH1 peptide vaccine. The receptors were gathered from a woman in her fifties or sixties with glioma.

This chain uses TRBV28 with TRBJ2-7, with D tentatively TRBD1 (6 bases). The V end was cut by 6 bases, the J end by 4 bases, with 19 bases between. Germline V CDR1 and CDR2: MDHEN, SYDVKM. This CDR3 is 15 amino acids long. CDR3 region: CASRELIGQTYEQYF. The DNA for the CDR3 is TGTGCCAGCAGGGAATTAATCGGACAGACTTACGAGCAGTACTTC.

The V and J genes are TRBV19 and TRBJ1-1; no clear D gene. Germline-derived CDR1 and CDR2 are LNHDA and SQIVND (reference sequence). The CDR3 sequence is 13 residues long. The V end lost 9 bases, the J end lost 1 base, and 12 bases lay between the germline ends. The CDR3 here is CASLLRGNTEAFF. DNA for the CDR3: TGTGCCAGCCTCTTACGGGGGAACACTGAAGCTTTCTTT.

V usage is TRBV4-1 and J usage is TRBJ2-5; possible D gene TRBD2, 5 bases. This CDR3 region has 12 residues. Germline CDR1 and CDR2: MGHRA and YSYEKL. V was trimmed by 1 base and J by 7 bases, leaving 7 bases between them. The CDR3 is CASSQVAGTQYF. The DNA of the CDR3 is TGCGCCAGCAGCCAAGTCGCGGGGACCCAGTACTTC.

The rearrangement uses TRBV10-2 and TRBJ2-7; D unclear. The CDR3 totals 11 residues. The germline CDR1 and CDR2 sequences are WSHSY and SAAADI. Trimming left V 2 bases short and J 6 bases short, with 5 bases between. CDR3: CASSEIREQYF. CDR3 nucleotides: TGCGCCAGCAGTGAGATCCGCGAGCAGTACTTC.

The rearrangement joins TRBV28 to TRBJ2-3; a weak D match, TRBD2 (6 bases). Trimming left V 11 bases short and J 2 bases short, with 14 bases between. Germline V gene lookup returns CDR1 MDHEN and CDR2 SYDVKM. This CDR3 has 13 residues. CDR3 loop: CACLSGPTDTQYF. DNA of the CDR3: TGTGCCTGCCTCAGCGGGCCCACAGATACGCAGTATTTT. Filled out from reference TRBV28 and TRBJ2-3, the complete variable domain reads DVKVTQSSRYLVKRTGEKVFLECVQDMDHENMFWYRQDPGLGLRLIYFSYDVKMKEKGDIPEGYSVSREKKERFSLILESASTNQTSMYLCACLSGPTDTQYFGPGTRLTVL.

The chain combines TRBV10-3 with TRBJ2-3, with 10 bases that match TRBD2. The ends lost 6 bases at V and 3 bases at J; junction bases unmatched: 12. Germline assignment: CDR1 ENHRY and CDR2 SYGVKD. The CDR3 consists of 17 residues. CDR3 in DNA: TGTGCCATCAGCGGGACTAGCGCTACCCTGGGGACAGATACGCAGTATTTT. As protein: CAISGTSATLGTDTQYF.

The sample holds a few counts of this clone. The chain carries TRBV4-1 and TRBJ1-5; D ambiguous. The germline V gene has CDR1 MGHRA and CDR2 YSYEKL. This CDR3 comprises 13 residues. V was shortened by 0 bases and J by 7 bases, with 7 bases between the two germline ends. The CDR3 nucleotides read TGCGCCAGCAGCCAAGATATAAACCAGCCCCAGCATTTT. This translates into CASSQDINQPQHF.

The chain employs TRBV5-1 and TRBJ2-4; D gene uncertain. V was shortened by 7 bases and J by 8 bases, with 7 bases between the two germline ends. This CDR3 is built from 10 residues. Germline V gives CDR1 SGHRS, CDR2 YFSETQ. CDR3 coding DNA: TGCGCCAGCGATGAGGACATTCAGTACTTC. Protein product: CASDEDIQYF.

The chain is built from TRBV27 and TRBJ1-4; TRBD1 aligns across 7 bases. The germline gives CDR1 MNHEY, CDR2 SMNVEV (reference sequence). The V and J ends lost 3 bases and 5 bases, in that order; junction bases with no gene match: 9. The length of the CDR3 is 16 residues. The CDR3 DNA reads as TGTGCCAGCAGTTTCCAGGGGGACAGTCCAAATGAAAAACTGTTTTTT. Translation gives CASSFQGDSPNEKLFF.

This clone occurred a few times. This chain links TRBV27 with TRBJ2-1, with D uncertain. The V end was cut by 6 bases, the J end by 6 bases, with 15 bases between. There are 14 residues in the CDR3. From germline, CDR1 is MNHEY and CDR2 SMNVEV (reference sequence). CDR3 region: CASSRRRDGNEQFF. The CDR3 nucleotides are TGTGCCAGCAGCCGGAGACGTGATGGCAATGAGCAGTTCTTC.

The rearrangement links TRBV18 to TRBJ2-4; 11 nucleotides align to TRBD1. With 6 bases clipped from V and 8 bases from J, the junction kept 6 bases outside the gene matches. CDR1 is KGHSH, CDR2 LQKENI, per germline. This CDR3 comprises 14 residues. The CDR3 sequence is CASSGGQGAYIQYF. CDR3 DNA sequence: TGTGCCAGCTCGGGCGGACAGGGGGCTTACATTCAGTACTTC.

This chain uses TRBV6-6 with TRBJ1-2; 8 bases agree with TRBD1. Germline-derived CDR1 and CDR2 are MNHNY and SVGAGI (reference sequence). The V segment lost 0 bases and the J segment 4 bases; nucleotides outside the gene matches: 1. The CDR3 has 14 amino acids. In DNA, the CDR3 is TGTGCCAGCAGTTACTCGGACAGGGTCTATGGCTACACCTTC. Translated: CASSYSDRVYGYTF.

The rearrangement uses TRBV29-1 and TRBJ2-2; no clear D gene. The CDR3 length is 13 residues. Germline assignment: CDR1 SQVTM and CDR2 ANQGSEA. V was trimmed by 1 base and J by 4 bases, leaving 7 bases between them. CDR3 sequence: CSVEARVTGELFF. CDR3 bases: TGCAGCGTTGAAGCCCGGGTCACCGGGGAGCTGTTTTTT.

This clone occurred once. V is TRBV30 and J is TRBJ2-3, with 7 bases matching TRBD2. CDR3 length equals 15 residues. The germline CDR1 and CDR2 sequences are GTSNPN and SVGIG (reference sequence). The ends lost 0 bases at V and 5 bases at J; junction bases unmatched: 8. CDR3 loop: CAWSVLAGAVDTQYF. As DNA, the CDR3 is TGTGCCTGGAGTGTACTCGCGGGAGCAGTAGATACGCAGTATTTT.

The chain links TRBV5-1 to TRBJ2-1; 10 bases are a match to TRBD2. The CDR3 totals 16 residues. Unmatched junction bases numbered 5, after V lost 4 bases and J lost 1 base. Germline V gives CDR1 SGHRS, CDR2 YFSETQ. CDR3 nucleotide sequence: TGCGCCAGCAGCAAGTCGACTAGCGGGTCCTACAATGAGCAGTTCTTC. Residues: CASSKSTSGSYNEQFF.

The CDR3 is CASSLESQAPAEAFF. The CDR3 DNA reads TGTGCCAGCAGCTTAGAGTCCCAGGCTCCAGCTGAAGCTTTCTTT. V gene TRBV7-8 combines with J gene TRBJ1-1; D is uncertain. This CDR3 is built from 15 residues. Trimming cost V 1 base and J 6 bases, with 15 bases left between them. Germline CDR1 reads SGHVS; CDR2 reads FQNEAQ.

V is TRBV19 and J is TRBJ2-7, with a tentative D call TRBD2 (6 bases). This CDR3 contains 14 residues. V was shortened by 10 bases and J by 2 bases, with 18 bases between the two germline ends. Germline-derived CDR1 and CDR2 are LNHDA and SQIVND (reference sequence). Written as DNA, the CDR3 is TGTGCCACCCGGATGGGTAGCGGAGCCTACGAGCAGTACTTC. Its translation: CATRMGSGAYEQYF.

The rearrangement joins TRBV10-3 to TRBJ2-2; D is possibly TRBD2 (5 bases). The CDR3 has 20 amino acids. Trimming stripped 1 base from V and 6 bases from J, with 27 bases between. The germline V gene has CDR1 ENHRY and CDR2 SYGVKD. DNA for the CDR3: TGTGCCATCAGTGAGTTGCCCCCGAAGGAAAGAGGGCCTTTCGCCGGGGAGCTGTTTTTT. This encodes CAISELPPKERGPFAGELFF.

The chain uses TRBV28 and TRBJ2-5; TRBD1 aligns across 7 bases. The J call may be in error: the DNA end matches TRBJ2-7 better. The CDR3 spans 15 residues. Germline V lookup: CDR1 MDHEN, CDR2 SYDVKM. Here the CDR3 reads CASSLTGTLSYEQYF. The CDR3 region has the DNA TGTGCCAGCAGTTTGACAGGGACCCTCTCCTACGAGCAGTACTTC.

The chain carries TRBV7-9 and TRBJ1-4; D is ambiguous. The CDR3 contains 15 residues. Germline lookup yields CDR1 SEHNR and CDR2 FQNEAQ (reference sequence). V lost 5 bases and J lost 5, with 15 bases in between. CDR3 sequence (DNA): TGTGCCAGCAGCGACTGGACGGCCACAAATGAAAAACTGTTTTTT. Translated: CASSDWTATNEKLFF.

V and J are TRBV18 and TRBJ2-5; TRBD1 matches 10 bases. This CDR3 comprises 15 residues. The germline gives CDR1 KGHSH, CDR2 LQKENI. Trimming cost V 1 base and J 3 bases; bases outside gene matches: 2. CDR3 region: CASSPLDRGEETQYF. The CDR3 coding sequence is TGTGCCAGCTCACCACTGGACAGGGGGGAAGAGACCCAGTACTTC.

The CDR3, as DNA: TGTGCCACCACCAGTGGGACAGGCTCAGATACGCAGTATTTT. It yields the protein CATTSGTGSDTQYF. The chain carries TRBV19 and TRBJ2-3; 8 bases agree with TRBD1. The J segment lost 4 bases and the V segment lost 10 bases, leaving 10 bases of the junction unmatched. Germline V lookup: CDR1 LNHDA, CDR2 SQIVND (reference sequence). The CDR3 covers 14 residues.

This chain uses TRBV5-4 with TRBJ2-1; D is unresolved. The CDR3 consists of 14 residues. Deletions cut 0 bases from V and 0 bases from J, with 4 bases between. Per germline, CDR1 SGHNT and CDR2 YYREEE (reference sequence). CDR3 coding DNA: TGTGCCAGCAGCTTGGCCAGCTCCTACAATGAGCAGTTCTTC. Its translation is CASSLASSYNEQFF.

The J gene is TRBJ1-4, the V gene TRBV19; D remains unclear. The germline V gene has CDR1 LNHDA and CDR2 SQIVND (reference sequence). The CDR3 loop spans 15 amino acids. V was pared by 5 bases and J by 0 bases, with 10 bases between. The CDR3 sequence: CASSRGGTTNEKLFF. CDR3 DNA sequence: TGTGCCAGTAGTCGAGGCGGAACAACTAATGAAAAACTGTTTTTT.